The rows below give T cell receptor beta chains drawn from one sample of a study of T-cell reconstitution after alpha-beta-depleted transplantation in children. From the PCR reads, TCRdb called clonotypes with MiXCR, one entry per CDR3 protein. This sample has 600,000 or so distinct CDR3 sequences; approximately 22% occur once, and the top ten carry 11% to 15%. Sequences were derived from PBMCs, mostly from graft donor cells, sampled 360 days after TCRalphabeta/CD19-depleted stem cell transplant. The receptors derive from a boy under two years old who had a stem cell transplant for acute myeloid leukemia, so the T cells may come from the graft donor. Both conserved end residues are part of each CDR3. D genes are given only for firm matches. Part of the rows lack a size; the others show once, few, many or a class for expanded clones.

V gene	J gene	clone size	D gene	CDR3 DNA	CDR3 protein
TRBV5-1	TRBJ2-2	.	TRBD2	TGCGCCAGCAACCTAGCGGTGGAGAACACCGGGGAGCTGTTTTTT	CASNLAVENTGELFF
TRBV12-3/TRBV12-4	TRBJ2-3	.	.	TGTGCCAGCAGTTTGGGCAGGGACACAGATACGCAGTATTTT	CASSLGRDTDTQYF
TRBV5-6	TRBJ1-5	.	.	TGTGCCAGCAGCTTGGGCCCGCAGGGTTTTGGCAATCAGCCCCAGCATTTT	CASSLGPQGFGNQPQHF
TRBV3-1	TRBJ2-3	many	.	TGTGCCAGCAGCCCCTCTCGAAGCACAGATACGCAGTATTTT	CASSPSRSTDTQYF
TRBV5-1	TRBJ2-6	.	TRBD2	TGCGCCAGCAGCTTTGGGGGGGAGGCCGTCCTGACTTTC	CASSFGGEAVLTF
TRBV20-1	TRBJ2-5	.	.	TGCAGTGGCGCCCTGCTAAAAGAGACCCAGTACTTC	CSGALLKETQYF
TRBV7-2	TRBJ1-4	few	TRBD1	TGTGCCAGCAGCTTAGCCCCTTCTAGGACAGGGCCTAATGAAAAACTGTTTTTT	CASSLAPSRTGPNEKLFF
TRBV12-3/TRBV12-4	TRBJ2-1	.	.	TGTGCCAGCATTAAGACTAATTACAATGAGCAGTTCTTC	CASIKTNYNEQFF
TRBV6-5	TRBJ2-1	.	.	TGTGCCAGCAGTGGCGGGCGTGAGCAGTTCTTC	CASSGGREQFF
TRBV29-1	TRBJ2-4	many	.	TGCAGCGCTCGTACAGTTAACATTCAGTACTTC	CSARTVNIQYF
TRBV20-1	TRBJ2-1	.	.	TGCAGTGCTAGAGATCTCGGAGTAGAAAACGGGCGGATTACCTACAATGAGCAGTTCTTC	CSARDLGVENGRITYNEQFF
TRBV5-1	TRBJ2-2	many	.	TGCGCCAGCACTCCCTGGGGGACCGGGGAGCTGTTTTTT	CASTPWGTGELFF
TRBV14	TRBJ2-5	many	.	TGTGCCAGCAGCCAAGATCGACTAGTCGGAGAGACCCAGTACTTC	CASSQDRLVGETQYF
TRBV29-1	TRBJ2-3	many	.	TGCACGGTACGGGCAGATACGCAGTATTTT	CTVRADTQYF
TRBV6-2/TRBV6-3	TRBJ1-5	few	TRBD1	TGTGCCAGCAGTTACGTCGACAGGGGATGGAATCAGCCCCAGCATTTT	CASSYVDRGWNQPQHF
TRBV20-1	TRBJ1-5	few	TRBD1	TGCAGTGCTAGGGGACCCAGACAGGGGACAATTAATCAGCCCCAGCATTTT	CSARGPRQGTINQPQHF
TRBV5-1	TRBJ2-1	.	TRBD1	TGCGCCAGCAGCTCCCTGGACAGGACGGCGACGAATGAGCAGTTCTTC	CASSSLDRTATNEQFF
TRBV5-1	TRBJ2-3	many	.	TGCGCCAGCAGCTTCATGGCGGGGGCCTCTACAGATACGCAGTATTTT	CASSFMAGASTDTQYF
TRBV5-6	TRBJ2-3	many	.	TGTGCCAGCAACTTTGTCGGGAGACAGCAAACTACAGATACGCAGTATTTT	CASNFVGRQQTTDTQYF
TRBV20-1	TRBJ1-2	few	TRBD1	TGCAGTGCTCAACCTGGGTTCGAGGACAGGGTCTTTGGCTACACCTTC	CSAQPGFEDRVFGYTF
TRBV20-1	TRBJ2-7	many	TRBD2	TGCAGTGCTTCCCTAGCGGGGGAGAGCTACGAGCAGTACTTC	CSASLAGESYEQYF
TRBV28	TRBJ1-5	.	.	TGTGCCAGCAGAGATCGCTTGGATCCCCAGCATTTT	CASRDRLDPQHF
TRBV6-1	TRBJ1-2	.	.	TGTGCCAGCACGCAGACAGGCGTCTATGGCTACACCTTC	CASTQTGVYGYTF
TRBV29-1	TRBJ2-1	many	.	TGCAGCGTTGGGGGGGGACAGTTCAATGAGCAGTTCTTC	CSVGGGQFNEQFF
TRBV6-1	TRBJ2-5	few	TRBD1	TGTGCCAGCAGCCTCACTCCGACAGGGTACGGGGAGACCCAGTACTTC	CASSLTPTGYGETQYF
TRBV5-1	TRBJ2-1	many	.	TGCGCCAGCAGCTTGGACTCCAACAATGAGCAGTTCTTC	CASSLDSNNEQFF
TRBV6-2/TRBV6-3	TRBJ2-1	many	.	TGTGCCAGCAGCTTTGGACAGATCTACAATGAGCAGTTCTTC	CASSFGQIYNEQFF
TRBV27	TRBJ1-2	.	TRBD1	TGTGCCAGCAGTTTATCCCGGGGACAGCCCCTAGATGGCTACACCTTC	CASSLSRGQPLDGYTF
TRBV6-2/TRBV6-3	TRBJ1-5	few	.	TGTGCCAGCAGGAGGGACCTCAGCAGCAATCAGCCCCAGCATTTT	CASRRDLSSNQPQHF
TRBV20-1	TRBJ1-2	few	.	TGCAGTGCACCTCTGACAGACGGCTATGGCTACACCTTC	CSAPLTDGYGYTF
TRBV5-1	TRBJ2-5	many	.	TGCGCCAGCAGCCGGACTGGGCATAAGGAAGAGACCCAGTACTTC	CASSRTGHKEETQYF
TRBV6-1	TRBJ1-2	few	TRBD1	TGTGCCAGCAGTGGGACAGGGCTGATCCCTACTGGCTACACCTTC	CASSGTGLIPTGYTF
TRBV20-1	TRBJ1-2	few	TRBD1	TGCAGTGCTAGAGACCCGGTGACCGGGACAGGGGGCTATGGCTACACCTTC	CSARDPVTGTGGYGYTF